This T cell receptor (beta chain) was sequenced during a study of OX40 agonist ivuxolimab in advanced cancers. Whole-study results and caveats: Antigen specificity of clonally expanded peripheral T cells was not established.

With regard to this clone: Its cognate antigen is unknown.

The V gene's germline CDR1 is SGHTA and CDR2 FQGNSA. This CDR3 has 12 residues. Trimming shortened V by 1 base and J by 1 base, and 1 base separated the two germline ends. The data were produced by immunoSEQ multiplex PCR, yet TCRdb's version contains in-frame clones alone and is incomplete. The sample has about 51,000 clones; more than 65% are singletons. The specimen was CD4+ or CD8+ T cells sorted from blood, collected in a trial of the OX40 agonist ivuxolimab. The rearrangement uses TRBV7-2 and TRBJ2-5, with unresolved D. This sequence originates from an adult with an advanced solid tumor such as melanoma, head and neck, liver or kidney cancer. The CDR3 DNA sequence: TGTGCCAGCAGCTTAGGCCAAGAGACCCAGTACTTC. Translating it yields CASSLGQETQYF.